The rows below give T cell receptor beta chains drawn from one sample of a study of T-cell reconstitution after alpha-beta-depleted transplantation in children. One entry per CDR3 protein results from TCRdb running MiXCR on the PCR reads. The sample records 83,000 or so distinct CDR3 sequences, about 8% being singletons. This specimen consisted of PBMCs from the stem cell graft donor, obtained from the stem cell graft. The receptor set was obtained from a human donor who donated a stem cell graft to a child with congenital amegakaryocytic thrombocytopenia. Each CDR3 is given with its conserved first and last residue. A D gene is named only where the DNA matches it firmly. Size values are once, few and many counts, or a class for expanded clones, and some rows have none.

many | - | TRBJ2-5 | TRBV6-1 | TGTGCCAGCAGTGGACAGTACCAAGAGACCCAGTACTTC | CASSGQYQETQYF
few | - | TRBJ1-6 | TRBV3-1 | TGTGCCAGCAGCCAGAGCTCGGGGAGGGATTCACCCCTCCACTTT | CASSQSSGRDSPLHF
many | - | TRBJ1-1 | TRBV6-5 | TGTGCCAGCACCAAGGACACCCGGAACACTGAAGCTTTCTTT | CASTKDTRNTEAFF
- | - | TRBJ2-7 | TRBV3-1 | TGTGCCAGCAGCCCACGACGCCACTACGAGCAGTACTTC | CASSPRRHYEQYF
many | - | TRBJ1-1 | TRBV5-1 | TGCGCCAGCAGCCCGGCAGGACAGTTGAACACTGAAGCTTTCTTT | CASSPAGQLNTEAFF
many | - | TRBJ2-5 | TRBV29-1 | TGCAGCGTTGCCCGGACACTAAAAGAGACCCAGTACTTC | CSVARTLKETQYF
many | TRBD1 | TRBJ2-4 | TRBV12-3/TRBV12-4 | TGTGCCAGCAGTTTACATTCGGGACAGGGGTACATTCAGTACTTC | CASSLHSGQGYIQYF
many | - | TRBJ2-2 | TRBV5-1 | TGCGCCAGCAGCTTGGGCGGAAACACCGGGGAGCTGTTTTTT | CASSLGGNTGELFF
few | TRBD2 | TRBJ2-3 | TRBV19 | TGTGCCAGTAGTATATATGCGGGAGGAGCCGCAGATACGCAGTATTTT | CASSIYAGGAADTQYF
many | TRBD2 | TRBJ2-1 | TRBV5-1 | TGCGCCAGCAGTGATGGACTAGCGGGCTACAATGAGCAGTTCTTC | CASSDGLAGYNEQFF
many | - | TRBJ1-2 | TRBV6-5 | TGTGCCAGCAGTTACATCCAGGGTCAGGATGGCTACACCTTC | CASSYIQGQDGYTF
many | - | TRBJ2-7 | TRBV6-1 | TGTGCCAGCACCTTAGCCTACGAGCAGTACTTC | CASTLAYEQYF
many | TRBD2 | TRBJ2-1 | TRBV12-3/TRBV12-4 | TGTGCCAGCAGTTTATTTAGCGGGAGAGCGGATGAGCAGTTCTTC | CASSLFSGRADEQFF
many | - | TRBJ1-1 | TRBV11-2 | TGTGCCAGCAGCTTAGGTTACGGCAGTGAAGCTTTCTTT | CASSLGYGSEAFF
many | TRBD2 | TRBJ2-7 | TRBV20-1 | TGCAGTGCTGCTCTGCCCAGCGGGATCTCCTACGAGCAGTACTTC | CSAALPSGISYEQYF
many | - | TRBJ1-1 | TRBV5-1 | TGCGCCAGCAGCATCGACGGTGGCGGGAACACTGAAGCTTTCTTT | CASSIDGGGNTEAFF
few | - | TRBJ1-1 | TRBV6-1 | TGTGCCAGCAGTGTCAGCGAGACAGAAGCTTTCTTT | CASSVSETEAFF
many | - | TRBJ1-1 | TRBV30 | TGTGCCTGGATCGGCCCGAGTTGGTATACTGAAGCTTTCTTT | CAWIGPSWYTEAFF
many | TRBD1 | TRBJ2-2 | TRBV25-1 | TGTGCCAGCCAGCGACAGGGGAACACCGGGGAGCTGTTTTTT | CASQRQGNTGELFF
many | TRBD1 | TRBJ1-6 | TRBV5-1 | TGCGCCAGCAGTACTACAGGGGATAATTCACCCCTCCACTTT | CASSTTGDNSPLHF
many | TRBD1 | TRBJ2-3 | TRBV5-1 | TGCGCCAGCAGCTTGACAGGGGAGAACCCAGATACGCAGTATTTT | CASSLTGENPDTQYF
many | TRBD1 | TRBJ1-4 | TRBV5-1 | TGCGCCAGCAGCGAGGAAGGACAGGGGATACCGAATGAAAAACTGTTTTTT | CASSEEGQGIPNEKLFF
many | - | TRBJ1-1 | TRBV5-1 | TGCGCCAGCAGCCCATTGGGACAAATGAACACTGAAGCTTTCTTT | CASSPLGQMNTEAFF
many | - | TRBJ2-2 | TRBV5-5 | TGTGCCAGCAGTCATGGGGGTATCGGGGAGCTGTTTTTT | CASSHGGIGELFF
many | - | TRBJ1-3 | TRBV20-1 | TGCAGTGCTACCTCGGGCTCTGGAAACACCATATATTTT | CSATSGSGNTIYF
many | TRBD1 | TRBJ1-2 | TRBV5-1 | TGCGCCAGCAGCTTGGACAGGGGGCACCATGGCTACACCTTC | CASSLDRGHHGYTF
- | TRBD2 | TRBJ2-7 | TRBV28 | TGTGCCAGGGGCCCCGGGCCTAGCGGGATGTTTCACGAGCAGTACTTC | CARGPGPSGMFHEQYF
- | TRBD2 | TRBJ2-1 | TRBV7-6 | TGTGCCAGCAGCCCACGGACTAGCGGGGTGTTTAGTGGTGAGCAGTTCTTC | CASSPRTSGVFSGEQFF
many | TRBD1 | TRBJ2-7 | TRBV7-9 | TGTGCCAGCACCGACCGGGACAGAGGCCGCGAGCAGTACTTC | CASTDRDRGREQYF
many | TRBD2 | TRBJ2-2 | TRBV28 | TGTGCCAGCAGTTTGGGGCTAGCGGCGAACACCGGGGAGCTGTTTTTT | CASSLGLAANTGELFF
many | - | TRBJ2-3 | TRBV20-1 | TGCAGTGCGACCACAGATACGCAGTATTTT | CSATTDTQYF
many | - | TRBJ2-1 | TRBV24-1 | TGTGCCACCAGTGATCCTAACGACTACAATGAGCAGTTCTTC | CATSDPNDYNEQFF
once | - | TRBJ2-3 | TRBV29-1 | TGCAGCACTGGTGAAGGCACAGATACGCAGTATTTT | CSTGEGTDTQYF
few | TRBD2 | TRBJ2-5 | TRBV20-1 | TGCAGTGCTAGAGATCCTAGCGGCCAAGAGACCCAGTACTTC | CSARDPSGQETQYF
many | TRBD1 | TRBJ2-2 | TRBV28 | TGTGCCAGCAGACCCGGGACAGGGGATCCGAACACCGGGGAGCTGTTTTTT | CASRPGTGDPNTGELFF
many | TRBD2 | TRBJ2-1 | TRBV9 | TGTGCCAGCAGCGTCAACCTAGCGGGAGCCATGCGTGGTGAGCAGTTCTTC | CASSVNLAGAMRGEQFF
- | - | TRBJ1-5 | TRBV10-2 | TGCGCCAGCAGTGTCAGCTACAATCAGCCCCAGCATTTT | CASSVSYNQPQHF
many | TRBD1 | TRBJ2-2 | TRBV3-1 | TGTGCCAGCAGCCAATCGACAGGGGGGAACACCGGGGAGCTGTTTTTT | CASSQSTGGNTGELFF
many | TRBD1 | TRBJ2-3 | TRBV6-5 | TGTGCCAGCAGTTACGGGAACAGGGGTGATACGCAGTATTTT | CASSYGNRGDTQYF
few | - | TRBJ2-1 | TRBV20-1 | TGCTGTGCCCCCGCCCCCCTAGCGGTCTCAGGGGATGAGCAGTTCTTC | CCAPAPLAVSGDEQFF
medium-sized | - | TRBJ1-1 | TRBV20-1 | TGCAGTGCTAGAAAACAGGGTTACGGCACTGAAGCTTTCTTT | CSARKQGYGTEAFF
few | - | TRBJ2-6 | TRBV5-1 | TGCGCCAGCAGCTTGTTTGGGGCAGTGCGCTCTGGGGCCAACGTCCTGACTTTC | CASSLFGAVRSGANVLTF
many | - | TRBJ1-6 | TRBV20-1 | TGCAGTGCTAAAATCGGTGTCACCGGAGCACCCCTCCACTTT | CSAKIGVTGAPLHF
few | - | TRBJ1-2 | TRBV5-6 | TGTGCCAGCAGCTTGACGGCAGCTTATGGCTACACCTTC | CASSLTAAYGYTF
many | TRBD1 | TRBJ1-1 | TRBV7-8 | TGTGCCAGCAGCCGTGACAGGGAAGGATTTGAAGCTTTCTTT | CASSRDREGFEAFF